These 29 T cell receptor beta chains came from one sample sequenced in a study of T-cell memory formation after mild COVID-19. MiXCR, applied by TCRdb to the 5' RACE reads, yields one record per CDR3 protein. The sample lists some 150,000 distinct CDR3 sequences; under 7% were seen once. Sequenced input: PBMCs or a T cell subset sorted from them (not recorded which). The receptors were gathered from an adult woman who had mild COVID-19 (a few samples of this study predate the infection). Cell type and time point are not known.

J is TRBJ2-7 and V is TRBV7-8; the D call may be TRBD1 or TRBD2 (5 bases each). Germline loops: CDR1 SGHVS, CDR2 FQNEAQ. V was cut by 3 bases and J by 1 base, with 13 bases left in between. The CDR3 runs to 15 residues. CDR3 sequence: CASSFGDRGSYEQYF. CDR3 nucleotides: TGTGCCAGCAGCTTTGGGGACCGAGGGTCCTACGAGCAGTACTTC.

This clonotype appeared many times. The gene calls are TRBV24-1 and TRBJ2-3; maybe TRBD2 (5 bases). From germline, CDR1 is KGHDR and CDR2 SFDVKD. Trimming cost V 7 bases and J 2 bases, with 6 bases left between them. The CDR3 extends over 12 amino acids. The CDR3: CATSGDTDTQYF. Written as DNA, the CDR3 is TGTGCCACCAGCGGGGACACAGATACGCAGTATTTT.

This clonotype has at least ten counts. This chain uses TRBV5-1 with TRBJ2-7; D possibly corresponds to TRBD1 (6 bases). CDR1 is SGHRS and CDR2 is YFSETQ in the germline V gene. The CDR3 runs 13 residues. Between the trimmed V and J ends, which lost 3 bases and 3 bases, there was a span of 10 bases. The CDR3 bases are TGCGCCAGCAGCTGGGACACTCACTACGAGCAGTACTTC. It specifies CASSWDTHYEQYF.

The chain's CDR3 is CASSLEVSGYNEQFF. The CDR3, as DNA: TGTGCCAGCAGCTTGGAGGTTAGCGGCTACAATGAGCAGTTCTTC. The rearrangement uses TRBV5-5 and TRBJ2-1; D is possibly TRBD2 (6 bases). The CDR3 runs 15 residues. Trimming pared 0 bases from V and 3 bases from J, leaving 10 bases between. The germline gives CDR1 SGHKS, CDR2 YYEKEE (reference sequence).

This clonotype was seen ten or more times. The chain joins TRBV4-3 to TRBJ2-1; D is possibly TRBD2 (5 bases). Germline V CDR1 and CDR2: LGHNA, YSLEER. Trimming removed 0 bases at V and 3 bases at J, with 18 bases between. The CDR3 has 18 residues. CDR3 loop: CASSQDPVTSLNYNEQFF. The CDR3 region has the DNA TGCGCCAGCAGCCAAGATCCCGTTACTAGTCTCAACTACAATGAGCAGTTCTTC.

This clonotype has a handful of counts. V is TRBV7-2 and J is TRBJ1-5; no clear D. Deletions cut 5 bases from V and 7 bases from J, with 9 bases between. Germline V lookup: CDR1 SGHTA, CDR2 FQGNSA. This CDR3 contains 12 residues. The CDR3 sequence: CASSPSGQPQHF. The CDR3 DNA sequence: TGTGCCAGCAGCCCGTCCGGACAGCCCCAGCATTTT. Supplemented by reference TRBV7-2 and TRBJ1-5, the full variable domain reads GAGVSQSPSNKVTEKGKDVELRCDPISGHTALYWYRQSLGQGLEFLIYFQGNSAPDKSGLPSDRFSAERTGGSVSTLTIQRTQQEDSAVYLCASSPSGQPQHFGDGTRLSIL.

The count of this clonotype is one. The chain has TRBV5-4 and TRBJ2-5, with 7 bases that match TRBD1. J was trimmed by 5 bases and V by 4 bases; bases with no gene match: 8. This CDR3 has 14 amino acids. CDR1 is SGHNT and CDR2 is YYREEE in the germline V gene (reference sequence). CDR3 coding DNA: TGTGCCAGCAGCCCCGACAGGGTGGGGGAGACCCAGTACTTC. It specifies CASSPDRVGETQYF.

In its sample, this clonotype was seen many times. The chain joins TRBV12-3 or TRBV12-4 to TRBJ1-5; no clear D. V lost 2 bases, J lost 6 bases, and 5 bases lay in between. CDR3 length: 12 amino acids. CDR3 DNA: TGTGCCAGCAGTTTATCAGGTCAGCCCCAGCATTTT. Translation gives CASSLSGQPQHF.

The CDR3 DNA reads TGTGCCAGCAGCTTGTCAGGGGGTCAGTACGAGCAGTACTTC. This translates into CASSLSGGQYEQYF. This chain links TRBV5-5 with TRBJ2-7; 7 bases map to TRBD1. CDR3 size: 14 residues. The J segment lost 4 bases and the V segment lost 1 base, leaving 5 bases of the junction unmatched. Germline V gene lookup returns CDR1 SGHKS and CDR2 YYEKEE (reference sequence).

This clonotype was counted many times. The chain joins TRBV18 to TRBJ2-5, with D uncertain. This CDR3 is 16 amino acids long. Deletions cut 3 bases from V and 2 bases from J, with 16 bases between. CDR1 KGHSH and CDR2 LQKENI come from the germline V gene. CDR3: CASSPSQSAPQETQYF. The CDR3 DNA reads as TGTGCCAGCTCACCCTCTCAATCGGCTCCACAAGAGACCCAGTACTTC.

In this sample, this clonotype turned up many times. The genes are TRBV7-3 and TRBJ2-7; no reliable D call. V lost 2 bases and J lost 6, with 11 bases in between. The V gene's germline CDR1 is SGHTA and CDR2 FQGTGA. The CDR3 spans 13 residues. The CDR3 DNA reads TGTGCCAGCAGCTTACGGGTTTGGGGCGAGCAGTACTTC. It is translated as CASSLRVWGEQYF.

This clonotype was recorded a few times. The chain uses TRBV29-1 and TRBJ1-2, with D maybe TRBD1 (5 bases). Per the germline V gene, CDR1 is SQVTM and CDR2 is ANQGSEA. The length of the CDR3 is 14 residues. Trimming shortened V by 2 bases and J by 5 bases, and 15 bases separated the two germline ends. In nucleotides, the CDR3 is TGCAGCGTTGAACCCTTCGACAGTTTATATGGCTACACCTTC. This gives the protein CSVEPFDSLYGYTF.

This clonotype has ten or more counts. This rearrangement joins TRBV4-2 to TRBJ2-1; 7 bases map to TRBD2. This CDR3 contains 15 residues. The ends lost 5 bases at V and 6 bases at J; junction bases unmatched: 10. The germline gives CDR1 LGHNA, CDR2 YNFKEQ. The CDR3 sequence is CASSSAGAVINEQFF. In DNA form, the CDR3 reads TGTGCCAGCAGCTCGGCGGGAGCGGTTATCAATGAGCAGTTCTTC.

This clonotype was seen at least ten times. The rearrangement joins TRBV29-1 to TRBJ2-7; maybe TRBD2 (5 bases). The V and J ends lost 6 bases and 2 bases respectively, with 8 bases between them. The germline V gene encodes CDR1 SQVTM and CDR2 ANQGSEA. This CDR3 region has 11 residues. The CDR3 nucleotides read TGCAGCGTGCGGGCCCCCTACGAGCAGTACTTC. As protein: CSVRAPYEQYF.

This clonotype was seen repeatedly, ten times or more. The chain uses TRBV7-7 and TRBJ2-5, with D perhaps TRBD1 (5 bases). Trimming shortened V by 3 bases and J by 4 bases, and 12 bases separated the two germline ends. The length of the CDR3 is 14 residues. Looked up from germline, CDR1 is SSHAT and CDR2 is FNYEAQ (reference sequence). CDR3 region: CASSFAGFAETQYF. DNA for the CDR3: TGTGCCAGCAGCTTCGCAGGGTTCGCAGAGACCCAGTACTTC.

This clonotype was picked up a small number of times. The V and J genes are TRBV4-3 and TRBJ2-7; 10 bases are shared with TRBD2. V shed 0 bases, J shed 3 bases, and the junction held 8 bases outside the gene matches. The CDR3 loop spans 17 amino acids. Germline values: CDR1 LGHNA, CDR2 YSLEER. The CDR3 region is CASSQDAALAGIYEQYF. The CDR3, as DNA: TGCGCCAGCAGCCAAGACGCTGCACTAGCGGGAATCTACGAGCAGTACTTC.

This clonotype was counted a few times. The chain combines TRBV7-8 with TRBJ1-6; 8 nucleotides match TRBD1. The length of the CDR3 is 19 residues. Per germline, CDR1 SGHVS and CDR2 FQNEAQ. Trimming removed 3 bases from V and 0 bases from J; junction bases left unmatched: 10. The CDR3 is CASSFPRDRLSSYNSPLHF. In nucleotides, the CDR3 is TGTGCCAGCAGCTTCCCCAGGGACAGGCTGAGCTCCTATAATTCACCCCTCCACTTT.

As DNA, the CDR3 is TGTGCCAGCAGCGTAGCACAGACCTCCTACGAGCAGTACTTC. It codes for CASSVAQTSYEQYF. This chain connects TRBV9 to TRBJ2-7, with D unresolved. Deletions cut 0 bases from V and 0 bases from J, with 7 bases between. The V gene's germline CDR1 is SGDLS and CDR2 YYNGEE. The CDR3 sequence is 14 residues long.

This clonotype was counted a few times. The chain recombines TRBV6-6 with TRBJ1-6, with unresolved D. The length of the CDR3 is 19 residues. V lost 2 bases to trimming and J lost 0 bases, with 17 bases between them. In germline, CDR1 is MNHNY, CDR2 SVGAGI (reference sequence). The CDR3 nucleotides read TGTGCCAGCAGTTACAGGAGGGTTCTCCTTAGCTCCTATAATTCACCCCTCCACTTT. Protein sequence: CASSYRRVLLSSYNSPLHF.

The chain is built from TRBV10-3 and TRBJ2-3; 9 nucleotides match TRBD1. There are 16 residues in the CDR3. Looked up from germline, CDR1 is ENHRY and CDR2 is SYGVKD. J was trimmed by 4 bases and V by 6 bases; bases with no gene match: 11. The CDR3: CAISPRPGQGPDTQYF. CDR3 DNA sequence: TGTGCCATCAGCCCTAGACCGGGACAGGGCCCAGATACGCAGTATTTT.

This clonotype has only a few counts. The chain uses TRBV11-2 and TRBJ2-3; TRBD2 aligns across 12 bases. Unmatched junction bases numbered 5, after V lost 8 bases and J lost 2 bases. The CDR3 runs 15 residues. Germline CDR1 SGHAT, CDR2 FQNNGV. This CDR3 reads CASVGLAGPTDTQYF. In DNA, the CDR3 is TGTGCCAGCGTCGGACTAGCGGGACCCACAGATACGCAGTATTTT.

The chain links TRBV7-9 to TRBJ1-3, with D possibly being TRBD1 (5 bases). Germline CDR1 and CDR2: SEHNR and FQNEAQ (reference sequence). The CDR3 has 15 residues. With 5 bases removed from V and 0 bases from J, the gap between germline ends came to 11 bases. The CDR3 spells CASSVAGNSGNTIYF. The CDR3 coding sequence is TGTGCCAGCAGCGTCGCAGGGAACTCTGGAAACACCATATATTTT.

This clonotype showed up many times. V is TRBV12-3 or TRBV12-4 and J is TRBJ2-5, with D possibly matching TRBD2 (7 bases). V lost 3 bases and J lost 5, with 16 bases in between. This CDR3 region has 15 residues. This CDR3 is CASSFGGGAGETQYF. CDR3 sequence (DNA): TGTGCCAGCAGTTTCGGTGGGGGGGCCGGGGAGACCCAGTACTTC.

This chain joins TRBV6-2 or TRBV6-3 and TRBJ2-5, with TRBD2 matching over 7 bases. The CDR3 runs to 15 residues. The germline CDR1 and CDR2 sequences are MNHEY and SVGEGT. The trim removed 2 bases at V and 2 bases at J, leaving 5 bases unmatched. The CDR3 reads CASSYAGVLQETQYF. CDR3 bases: TGTGCCAGCAGTTACGCGGGAGTCTTACAAGAGACCCAGTACTTC.

The table lists this clonotype with many counts. The rearrangement links TRBV13 to TRBJ2-1; D is uncertain. The CDR3 sequence is 13 residues long. Per the germline V gene, CDR1 is PRHDT and CDR2 is FYEKMQ (reference sequence). The V end lost 2 bases, the J end lost 4 bases, and 6 bases lay between the germline ends. Here the CDR3 reads CASSLNRYNEQFF. The CDR3 coding sequence is TGTGCCAGCAGCTTAAACAGATACAATGAGCAGTTCTTC.

This clonotype was counted a few times. This CDR3 is CASSRQGLNQPQHF. The CDR3 DNA is TGTGCCAGCAGTCGACAGGGACTCAATCAGCCCCAGCATTTT. This rearrangement joins TRBV2 to TRBJ1-5, with 7 bases identical to TRBD1. Trimming removed 5 bases from V and 3 bases from J; junction bases left unmatched: 4. CDR3 size: 14 residues. The V gene's germline CDR1 is SNHLY and CDR2 FYNNEI.

This clonotype has a count of ten or more. The chain uses TRBV7-2 and TRBJ2-3; possible D gene TRBD1, 7 bases. V gave up 2 bases and J gave up 4 bases, with 13 bases separating them. The CDR3 length is 15 residues. Germline CDR1 and CDR2: SGHTA and FQGNSA. DNA of the CDR3: TGTGCCAGCAGCTTACAGGGGGGCCGGCCAGATACGCAGTATTTT. This sequence encodes CASSLQGGRPDTQYF.

This clonotype was detected ten times or more. This chain uses TRBV25-1 with TRBJ2-2; D remains unclear. The CDR3 loop spans 15 amino acids. Germline loops: CDR1 MGHDK, CDR2 SYGVNS. The V gene lost 1 base and the J gene lost 4 bases, with 10 bases spanning the gap. CDR3 sequence reads: CASSEFRGSTGELFF. Written as DNA, the CDR3 is TGTGCCAGCAGTGAATTTCGAGGCTCCACCGGGGAGCTGTTTTTT.

This clonotype appeared a few times. Its ends do not fully match the called genes, so a read error is possible. J is TRBJ2-1 and V is TRBV4-2; 8 positions match TRBD1. Germline V lookup: CDR1 LGHNA, CDR2 YNFKEQ. This CDR3 is built from 14 residues. CDR3 nucleotide sequence: TGTGCCAGCAGCCCACTCTTTACGGACAGGGACGCGCTCTTC. It specifies CASSPLFTDRDALF.